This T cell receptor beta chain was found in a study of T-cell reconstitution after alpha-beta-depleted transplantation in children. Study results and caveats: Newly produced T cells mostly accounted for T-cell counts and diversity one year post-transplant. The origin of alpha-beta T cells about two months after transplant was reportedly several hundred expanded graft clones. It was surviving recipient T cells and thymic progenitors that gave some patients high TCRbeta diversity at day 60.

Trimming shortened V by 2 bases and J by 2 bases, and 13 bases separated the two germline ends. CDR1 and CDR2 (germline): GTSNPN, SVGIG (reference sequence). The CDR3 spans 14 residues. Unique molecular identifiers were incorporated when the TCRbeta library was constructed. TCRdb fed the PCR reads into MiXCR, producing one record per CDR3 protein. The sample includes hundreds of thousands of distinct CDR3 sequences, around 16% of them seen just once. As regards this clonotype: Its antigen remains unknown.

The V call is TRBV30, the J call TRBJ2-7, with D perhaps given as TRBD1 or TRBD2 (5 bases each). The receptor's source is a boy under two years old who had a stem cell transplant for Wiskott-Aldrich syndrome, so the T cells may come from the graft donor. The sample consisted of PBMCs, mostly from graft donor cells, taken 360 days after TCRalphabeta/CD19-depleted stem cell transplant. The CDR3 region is CAWSSGRGAYEQYF. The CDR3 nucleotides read TGTGCCTGGAGTTCCGGAAGGGGAGCCTACGAGCAGTACTTC.